The subject of this entry is one T cell receptor (beta chain). Antigen unknown. Its ends do not fully match the called genes, so a read error is possible. The CDR3 extends over 13 amino acids. Germline values: CDR1 SEHNR, CDR2 FQNEAQ (reference sequence). Stable hyperthyroidism: no ophthalmopathy progression over 18 months of follow-up. Clinical symptoms, serum thyroxine and TRAb, thyroid ultrasound and orbital computed tomography together formed the diagnostic basis. This record belongs to a study of T cells in Graves' hyperthyroidism and ophthalmopathy. The investigators amplified TCR beta CDR3 regions from RNA transcripts. When the TCR CDR3 underwent first-round RT-PCR, the HTBI primer set was used. TCRdb called the multiplex PCR reads again in MiXCR, with one record for every CDR3 protein. This table has about 50,000 distinct CDR3 sequences, 45% to 50% appearing once. General study points: Separation of ophthalmopathy from stable hyperthyroidism was achieved by a 13 V-J model. Most clonotypes expanded in thyroid above 0.001 were likewise present in blood.

The V and J genes are TRBV7-9 and TRBJ2-7; TRBD1 aligns across 7 bases. The sample comprised peripheral blood or thyroid tissue (not recorded which). This clonotype originated in a woman between 45 and 60 years old with Graves' hyperthyroidism. The CDR3 bases are TGTGCCAGCAGCTTAGAGAGTGACAGGGATATAGTCTTC. This codes for CASSLESDRDIVF.